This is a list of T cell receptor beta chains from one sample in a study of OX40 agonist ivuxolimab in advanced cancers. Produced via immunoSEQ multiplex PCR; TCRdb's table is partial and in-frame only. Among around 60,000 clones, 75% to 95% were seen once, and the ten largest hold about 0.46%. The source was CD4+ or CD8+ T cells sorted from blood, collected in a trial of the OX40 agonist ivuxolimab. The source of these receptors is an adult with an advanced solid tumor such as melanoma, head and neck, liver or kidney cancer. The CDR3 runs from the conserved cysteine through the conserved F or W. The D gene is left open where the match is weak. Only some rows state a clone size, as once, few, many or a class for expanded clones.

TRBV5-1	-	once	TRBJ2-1	CASKGGLQAFDEQFF	TGCGCCAGTAAGGGGGGACTACAGGCATTTGATGAGCAGTTCTTC
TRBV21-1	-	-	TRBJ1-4	CASSKKLQVPTNEKLFF	TGTGCCAGCAGCAAAAAGCTGCAGGTCCCAACTAATGAAAAACTGTTTTTT
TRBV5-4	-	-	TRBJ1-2	CASSFPWTENYGYTF	TGTGCCAGCAGCTTCCCGTGGACGGAGAACTATGGCTACACCTTC
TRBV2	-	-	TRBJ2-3	CASSDEKRASTDTQYF	TGTGCCAGCAGTGATGAGAAGCGGGCTAGCACAGATACGCAGTATTTT
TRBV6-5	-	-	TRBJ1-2	CASTERDGGGYTF	TGTGCCAGCACAGAACGGGATGGGGGTGGCTACACCTTC
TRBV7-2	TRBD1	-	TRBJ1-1	CASSPHSGGTEAFF	TGTGCCAGCAGCCCGCACTCAGGGGGAACTGAAGCTTTCTTT
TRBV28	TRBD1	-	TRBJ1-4	CASTLNGQAANEKLFF	TGTGCCAGCACGTTGAACGGACAGGCCGCTAATGAAAAACTGTTTTTT
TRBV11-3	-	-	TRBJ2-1	CASSLAPSHLGGKKGEQFF	TGTGCCAGCAGCTTAGCTCCATCACACCTGGGCGGGAAGAAGGGTGAGCAGTTCTTC
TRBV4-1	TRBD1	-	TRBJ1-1	CASRGQLKNTEAFF	TGCGCCAGCAGGGGACAGTTAAAGAACACTGAAGCTTTCTTT
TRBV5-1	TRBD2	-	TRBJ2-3	CASSSTSGVVLSTDTQYF	TGCGCCAGCAGCTCGACTAGCGGAGTCGTCCTTAGCACAGATACGCAGTATTTT
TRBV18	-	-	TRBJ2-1	CASSPPPQNNEQFF	TGTGCCAGCTCACCACCCCCCCAAAACAATGAGCAGTTCTTC
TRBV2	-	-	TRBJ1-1	CASSESQGNTEAFF	TGTGCCAGCAGTGAAAGTCAGGGGAACACTGAAGCTTTCTTT
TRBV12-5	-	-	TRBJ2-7	CASGLVLGYEQYF	TGTGCTAGTGGTTTGGTACTTGGCTACGAGCAGTACTTC
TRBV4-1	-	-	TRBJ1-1	CASSQILSVNTEAFF	TGCGCCAGCAGCCAAATTTTGTCAGTAAACACTGAAGCTTTCTTT
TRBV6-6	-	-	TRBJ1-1	CASTYGPMAEAFF	TGTGCCAGCACCTATGGACCCATGGCCGAAGCTTTCTTT
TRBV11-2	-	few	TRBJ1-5	CASSLQGRQPQHF	TGTGCCAGCAGCTTACAGGGGCGACAGCCCCAGCATTTT
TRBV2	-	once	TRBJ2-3	CASGGLGLPTDTQYF	TGTGCCAGCGGGGGACTTGGACTTCCCACAGATACGCAGTATTTT
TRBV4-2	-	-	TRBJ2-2	CASSQVSQADGELFF	TGTGCCAGCAGCCAAGTGAGTCAGGCGGACGGGGAGCTGTTTTTT
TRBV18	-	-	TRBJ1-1	CASSPQPLRGLMNTEAFF	TGTGCCAGCTCACCACAACCACTAAGGGGGTTGATGAACACTGAAGCTTTCTTT
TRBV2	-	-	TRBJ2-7	CASTSGSYEQYF	TGTGCCAGCACCAGCGGGTCCTACGAGCAGTACTTC
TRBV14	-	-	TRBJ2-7	CASSPRGVNGEQYF	TGTGCCAGCAGCCCGCGAGGGGTGAACGGCGAGCAGTACTTC
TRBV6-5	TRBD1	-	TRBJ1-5	CASSYSGGGQPQHF	TGTGCCAGCAGTTACTCAGGGGGCGGTCAGCCCCAGCATTTT
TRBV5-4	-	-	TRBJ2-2	CASSLPFVGTGELFF	TGTGCCAGCAGCTTGCCTTTCGTGGGCACCGGGGAGCTGTTTTTT
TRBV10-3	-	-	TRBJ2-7	CAISDTYEQYF	TGTGCCATCAGTGATACGTACGAGCAGTACTTC
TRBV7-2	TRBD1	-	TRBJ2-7	CASSLAWQGAYEQYF	TGTGCCAGCAGCTTAGCTTGGCAGGGGGCGTACGAGCAGTACTTC
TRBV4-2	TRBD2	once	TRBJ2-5	CASSQDLAGGLRETQYF	TGTGCCAGCAGCCAAGATCTAGCGGGGGGTTTGCGGGAGACCCAGTACTTC
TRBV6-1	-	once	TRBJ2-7	CASSRAGTYEQYF	TGTGCCAGCAGTAGGGCGGGCACCTACGAGCAGTACTTC
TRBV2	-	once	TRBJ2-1	CASMGTRSYNEQFF	TGTGCCAGCATGGGGACGCGCTCCTACAATGAGCAGTTCTTC
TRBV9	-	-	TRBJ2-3	CASSWGRTSTDTQYF	TGTGCCAGCAGCTGGGGGAGAACTAGCACAGATACGCAGTATTTT
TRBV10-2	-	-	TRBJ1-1	CASSSDRNTEAFF	TGCGCCAGCAGCTCTGACAGGAACACTGAAGCTTTCTTT
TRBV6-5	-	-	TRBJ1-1	CASRDWVGSNTEAFF	TGTGCCAGCAGAGACTGGGTAGGTTCGAACACTGAAGCTTTCTTT
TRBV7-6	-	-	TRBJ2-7	CASSRDTGYEQYF	TGTGCCAGCAGCCGGGACACCGGTTACGAGCAGTACTTC
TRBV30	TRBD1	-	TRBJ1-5	CAWGLQGVQPQHF	TGTGCCTGGGGACTTCAGGGGGTTCAGCCCCAGCATTTT
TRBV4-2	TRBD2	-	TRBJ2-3	CASSQTAGNTDTQYF	TGTGCCAGCAGCCAAACAGCGGGAAACACAGATACGCAGTATTTT
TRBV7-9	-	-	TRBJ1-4	CASSLRETNEKLFF	TGTGCCAGCAGCTTACGGGAAACTAATGAAAAACTGTTTTTT
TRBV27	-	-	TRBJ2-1	CASSYRALRTYNEQFF	TGTGCCAGCAGTTATAGAGCCCTTAGAACCTACAATGAGCAGTTCTTC
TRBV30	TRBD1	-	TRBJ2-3	CAWAGTGVNTQYF	TGTGCCTGGGCCGGGACAGGGGTGAATACGCAGTATTTT
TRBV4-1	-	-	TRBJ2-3	CASSQGERADSKYTDTQYF	TGCGCCAGCAGCCAAGGGGAGCGGGCTGATTCTAAGTACACAGATACGCAGTATTTT
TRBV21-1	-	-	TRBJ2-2	CASSKPRGATGELFF	TGTGCCAGCAGCAAACCGAGGGGGGCCACCGGGGAGCTGTTTTTT
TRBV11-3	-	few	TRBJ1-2	CASSKQGYGYTF	TGTGCCAGCAGCAAACAGGGATATGGCTACACCTTC
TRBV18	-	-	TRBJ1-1	CASSPEWRGAEAFF	TGTGCCAGCTCACCAGAGTGGAGGGGAGCTGAAGCTTTCTTT
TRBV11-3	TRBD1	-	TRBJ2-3	CASSPQGANTDTQYF	TGTGCCAGCAGCCCGCAGGGGGCGAACACAGATACGCAGTATTTT